The source of this T cell receptor (beta chain) is a study of PD-L1 blockade in urothelial cancer. Repertoires were generated with immunoSEQ multiplex PCR, while TCRdb's copy carries only in-frame clones and drops some. The sample lists 50,000 or so clones, 70% to 90% occurring once. Time point defined: pretreatment peripheral blood. Germline CDR1 SGHKS, CDR2 YYEKEE (reference sequence). The CDR3 extends over 14 amino acids. J was trimmed by 9 bases and V by 1 base; bases with no gene match: 4. This specimen was PBMCs, taken around atezolizumab (anti-PD-L1) treatment. This sequence originates from a man in his sixties with urothelial cancer. V and J are TRBV5-5 and TRBJ1-6; 7 bases are shared with TRBD1. The DNA for the CDR3 is TGTGCCAGCAGCTTGCTGACAGGGTTTTCACCCCTCCACTTT. Residues: CASSLLTGFSPLHF.